Listed here are 3 T cell receptor beta chains from one sample, sequenced in a study of T cells in Graves' hyperthyroidism and ophthalmopathy (dated by TCRdb to about 2019). The receptor library was made with multiplex PCR. Sequencer: Illumina HiSeq 2000. The TCR beta CDR3 regions were amplified from RNA transcripts. The first round of RT-PCR for the TCR CDR3 was performed with the HTBI primer set and the Qiagen OneStep RT-PCR kit. TCRdb's own reprocessing of the public reads used fastp at Q25 and MiXCR and kept productive beta chains. Every entry covers one CDR3 protein and lists the most common genes and DNA from its rows. This sample gives 400,000 to 600,000 distinct CDR3 sequences in total; around 21% of them show up just once. The top ten clonotypes cover more than 20% of the sample. Sequencing input: blood. These receptors were collected from a man aged 18 to 30 with Graves' hyperthyroidism.

This clonotype showed up many times. The J gene is TRBJ1-5, the V gene TRBV30; unclear D gene. CDR3 length: 13 amino acids. The germline V and J ends were trimmed by 1 base and 3 bases, with 7 bases remaining between them. The germline V gene encodes CDR1 GTSNPN and CDR2 SVGIG (reference sequence). CDR3 bases: TGTGCCTGGAGTGATGGATCCAATCAGCCCCAGCATTTT. Translation gives CAWSDGSNQPQHF.

Note on this clonotype: Sequence at one end of the junction differs from germline and may be a read error. The chain uses TRBV20-1 and TRBJ2-5; perhaps TRBD2 as D (5 bases). Germline V CDR1 and CDR2: DFQATT, SNEGSKA (reference sequence). The CDR3 extends over 13 amino acids. The CDR3 DNA reads as TGCAGTGCTAACCTACTAGGGCAAGAGACCAAGTACTTC. This sequence encodes CSANLLGQETKYF.

This clonotype was seen only a few times. This chain connects TRBV4-1 to TRBJ1-1; D gene ambiguous. The CDR3 is 18 residues long. V was shortened by 1 base and J by 5 bases, with 23 bases between the two germline ends. Germline-derived CDR1 and CDR2 are MGHRA and YSYEKL. The CDR3 bases are TGCGCCAGCAGCCAAGTAACCCCCCTGGGCCCGGTATGGACTGAAGCTTTCTTT. This sequence encodes CASSQVTPLGPVWTEAFF.